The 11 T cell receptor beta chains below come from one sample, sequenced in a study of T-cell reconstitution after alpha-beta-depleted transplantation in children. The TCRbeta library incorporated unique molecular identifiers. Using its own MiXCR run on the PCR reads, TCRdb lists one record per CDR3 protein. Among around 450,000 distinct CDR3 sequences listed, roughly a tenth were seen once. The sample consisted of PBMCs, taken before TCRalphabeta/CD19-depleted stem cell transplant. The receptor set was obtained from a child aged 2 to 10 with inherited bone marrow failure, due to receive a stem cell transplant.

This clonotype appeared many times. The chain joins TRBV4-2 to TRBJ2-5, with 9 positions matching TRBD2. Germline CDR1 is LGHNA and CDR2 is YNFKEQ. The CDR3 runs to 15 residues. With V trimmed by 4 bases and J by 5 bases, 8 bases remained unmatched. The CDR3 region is CASSPGLASAETQYF. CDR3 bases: TGTGCCAGCAGCCCGGGACTAGCCAGCGCCGAGACCCAGTACTTC.

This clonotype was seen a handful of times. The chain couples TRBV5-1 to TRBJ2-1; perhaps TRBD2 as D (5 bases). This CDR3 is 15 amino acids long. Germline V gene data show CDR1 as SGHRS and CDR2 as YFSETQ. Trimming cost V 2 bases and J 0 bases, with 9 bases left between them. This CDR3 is CASSFSENSYNEQFF. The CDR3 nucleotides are TGCGCCAGCAGCTTTAGCGAAAACTCCTACAATGAGCAGTTCTTC.

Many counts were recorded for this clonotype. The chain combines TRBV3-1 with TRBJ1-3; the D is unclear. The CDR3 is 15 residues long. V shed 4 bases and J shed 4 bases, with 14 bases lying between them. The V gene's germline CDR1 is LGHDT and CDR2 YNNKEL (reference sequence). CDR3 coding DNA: TGTGCCAGCAGCCCGACGGTCCAGGCAGGAAACACCATATATTTT. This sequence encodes CASSPTVQAGNTIYF.

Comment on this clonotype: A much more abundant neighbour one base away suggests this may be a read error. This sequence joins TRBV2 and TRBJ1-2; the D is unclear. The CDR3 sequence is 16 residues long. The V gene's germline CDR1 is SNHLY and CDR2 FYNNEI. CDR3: CANSEVQIRANYGYTF. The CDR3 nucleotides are TGTGCCAACAGTGAAGTTCAAATTAGGGCGAACTATGGCTACACCTTC.

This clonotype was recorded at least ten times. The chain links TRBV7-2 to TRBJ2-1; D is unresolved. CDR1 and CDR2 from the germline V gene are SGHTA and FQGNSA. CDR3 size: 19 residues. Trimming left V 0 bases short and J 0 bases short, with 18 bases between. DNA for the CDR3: TGTGCCAGCAGCTTAGCGGATGGGGTGGGTATTAGCTCCTACAATGAGCAGTTCTTC. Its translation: CASSLADGVGISSYNEQFF. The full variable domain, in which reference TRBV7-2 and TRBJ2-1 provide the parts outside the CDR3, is GAGVSQSPSNKVTEKGKDVELRCDPISGHTALYWYRQSLGQGLEFLIYFQGNSAPDKSGLPSDRFSAERTGGSVSTLTIQRTQQEDSAVYLCASSLADGVGISSYNEQFFGPGTRLTVL.

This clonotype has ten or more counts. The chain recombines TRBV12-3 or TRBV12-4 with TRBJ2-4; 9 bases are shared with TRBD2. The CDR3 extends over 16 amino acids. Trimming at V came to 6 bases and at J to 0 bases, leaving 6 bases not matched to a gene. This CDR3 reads CASRSRGGLAKNIQYF. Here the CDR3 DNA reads TGTGCCAGCAGGTCGCGGGGGGGGTTAGCCAAAAACATTCAGTACTTC.

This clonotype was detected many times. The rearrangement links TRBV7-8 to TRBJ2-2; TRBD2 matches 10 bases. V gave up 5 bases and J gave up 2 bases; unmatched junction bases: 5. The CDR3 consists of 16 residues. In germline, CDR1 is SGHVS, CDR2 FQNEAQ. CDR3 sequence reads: CASSVLAGANTGELFF. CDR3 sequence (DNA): TGTGCCAGCAGCGTGCTAGCGGGAGCAAACACCGGGGAGCTGTTTTTT.

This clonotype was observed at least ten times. CDR3 DNA sequence: TGCGCCAGCAGCCAAGATTGGGGGCACGAGCAGTACTTC. This codes for CASSQDWGHEQYF. This chain uses TRBV4-3 with TRBJ2-7, with a weak D call TRBD1 (6 bases). V dropped 0 bases and J dropped 5 bases, with 8 bases sitting between them. The CDR3 loop spans 13 amino acids. CDR1 is LGHNA and CDR2 is YSLEER in the germline V gene.

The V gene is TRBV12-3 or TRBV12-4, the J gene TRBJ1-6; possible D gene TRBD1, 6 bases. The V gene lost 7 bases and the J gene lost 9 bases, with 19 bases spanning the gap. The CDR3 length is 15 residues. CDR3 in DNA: TGTGCCAGCAATTCCGGGGGGCCCCAGGGTTCACCCCTCCACTTT. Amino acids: CASNSGGPQGSPLHF.

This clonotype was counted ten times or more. The CDR3 DNA reads TGTGCCAGCAGTTACCTTGATAGCTCCTACAATGAGCAGTTCTTC. Translated: CASSYLDSSYNEQFF. The chain employs TRBV6-5 and TRBJ2-1; unclear D gene. The germline V and J ends were trimmed by 2 bases and 0 bases, with 8 bases remaining between them. Germline CDR1 is MNHEY and CDR2 is SVGAGI. This CDR3 comprises 15 residues.

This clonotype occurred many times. The CDR3 coding sequence is TGCGCCAGCCTACGACTAGCGGGCTTGCCCTACAATGAGCAGTTCTTC. Its translation: CASLRLAGLPYNEQFF. This rearrangement joins TRBV5-1 to TRBJ2-1, with 10 bases aligning to TRBD2. J gave up 2 bases and V 7 bases, and 9 bases lay outside the gene matches. The CDR3 loop spans 16 amino acids. Germline V gene sequence: CDR1 SGHRS, CDR2 YFSETQ.